Listed below are T cell receptor beta chains from one sample, sequenced in a study of T cells in Graves' hyperthyroidism and ophthalmopathy. Each CDR3 protein is one row after TCRdb ran MiXCR on the multiplex PCR reads. The sample yields around 260,000 distinct CDR3 sequences, 25% seen once. The sample consisted of blood. All receptors derive from a middle-aged man with Graves' hyperthyroidism that later progressed to Graves' ophthalmopathy. The CDR3 runs from the conserved cysteine through the conserved F or W.

V	J	CDR3
TRBV4-1	TRBJ2-7	CASSQVHGPRDEQYF
TRBV20-1	TRBJ1-6	CSASLPILNSPLHF
TRBV12-3/TRBV12-4	TRBJ2-7	CASSYGRGRSSYEQYF
TRBV2	TRBJ2-5	CARDKGDGETQYF
TRBV12-3/TRBV12-4	TRBJ2-2	CASSLSYTGELFF
TRBV2	TRBJ1-5	CANRGQGNQPQHF
TRBV7-3	TRBJ2-5	CASSLSTEETQYF
TRBV5-1	TRBJ2-7	CASSFGSAGYEQYF
TRBV24-1	TRBJ1-5	CATSTGFRNQPQHF
TRBV6-1	TRBJ1-1	CASSESGEAFF
TRBV25-1	TRBJ1-2	CASSEWTGGWGYTF
TRBV28	TRBJ1-2	CASIQSVSGQGPYGYTF
TRBV28	TRBJ2-7	CASSRQGKYF
TRBV19	TRBJ2-5	CASSVWTSGIQETQYF
TRBV6-5	TRBJ1-2	CASRHQGRYGYTF
TRBV28	TRBJ2-7	CASRAGTGLTATYEQYF
TRBV6-1	TRBJ1-5	CASSTQGLAYQPQHF
TRBV30	TRBJ2-7	CAWNYGTGGYEQYF
TRBV19	TRBJ1-3	CASSSRDRLYTIYF
TRBV29-1	TRBJ1-1	CSVVGVLGTEAFF
TRBV5-6	TRBJ2-7	CASSLLRTYEQYF
TRBV27	TRBJ2-7	CASSPHRRGYEQYF
TRBV24-1	TRBJ1-5	CATSDRTDYSNQPQHF
TRBV11-2	TRBJ2-7	CASSDGTTYEQYF
TRBV28	TRBJ1-5	CASRPTMGQGHQPQHF
TRBV12-5	TRBJ1-1	CASGLVHTRPPF
TRBV6-5	TRBJ2-5	CASRPSTGHQETQYF
TRBV11-2	TRBJ1-5	CASSLDGTGVTQPQHF
TRBV9	TRBJ2-7	CASSVGPGASYEQYF
TRBV5-5	TRBJ1-2	CASSSHREGGYTF
TRBV9	TRBJ2-7	CASSALDASYEQYF
TRBV20-1	TRBJ2-2	CSARVTGTGELFF
TRBV7-2	TRBJ1-5	CASSIASDRAYYSNQPQHF
TRBV6-1	TRBJ2-7	CASSVQGSSYEQYF
TRBV20-1	TRBJ1-5	CSAREEGPGLVSNQPQHF
TRBV6-5	TRBJ1-3	CASSSQIVLENTIYF
TRBV3-1	TRBJ1-5	CASSQPRGPQHF
TRBV6-2/TRBV6-3	TRBJ1-3	CASSYSGLGNTIYF
TRBV6-5	TRBJ2-7	CASSYSGGGSIYEQYF
TRBV6-1	TRBJ1-1	CASKRTGPSTEAFF
TRBV2	TRBJ2-7	CASSGWTGKRFYEQYF
TRBV12-3/TRBV12-4	TRBJ1-5	CASSHGGQPQHF
TRBV20-1	TRBJ2-5	CSAHRHSRETQYF
TRBV4-1	TRBJ1-2	CASSLTTRTSNYGYTF
TRBV28	TRBJ2-7	CASRRTDPNYEQYF
TRBV20-1	TRBJ1-2	CSAQPRADPYGYTF